This entry is about one T cell receptor (beta chain). Antigen unknown. The CDR3 sequence is 17 residues long. V shed 3 bases, J shed 2 bases, and the junction held 8 bases outside the gene matches. Germline CDR1 is ENHRY and CDR2 is SYGVKD. The data were produced by immunoSEQ multiplex PCR, yet TCRdb's version contains in-frame clones alone and is incomplete. The data show 9,500 to 11,000 clones, around 91% seen once. These data are taken from a study of Tregs in tolerant kidney transplant recipients. Study at large: Recipient Tregs were stimulated with donor B cells plus IL-2 for about 15 days. Sorting after B cell culture yielded CD25+CD127- and 4-1BB+CD40L- CD4+ cells. Recipient cells were told from donor cells by antibody staining.

Findings and limits, study-wide: Activated donor B cell expansion appeared to reveal the most relevant donor-specific TCRbeta repertoire.

This sequence was found in a human patient who received a combined kidney and bone marrow transplant. The V and J genes are TRBV10-3 and TRBJ2-3; 10 bases are a match to TRBD2. Sequences were derived from Tregs from blood cultured with allogeneic cells, sampled before the transplant. The CDR3 nucleotides are TGTGCCATCAGTGAAAGGGGAGCGGGAGGGCCCACAGATACGCAGTATTTT. This sequence encodes CAISERGAGGPTDTQYF.